A single sample is the source of the 3 T cell receptor beta chains below, sequenced in a study of cytomegalovirus exposure and HLA in healthy donors. PCR amplification relied on 60 Vbeta primers (plus 13 Jbeta primers). Produced via immunoSEQ multiplex PCR; TCRdb's table is partial and in-frame only. The sample lists fewer than 250,000 clones, around 80% occurring once. Source material: PBMCs. The receptors originated from a middle-aged man in good health and CMV-seropositive.

The J gene is TRBJ2-2, the V gene TRBV11-2; 7 bases are a match to TRBD1. The CDR3 consists of 14 residues. From germline, CDR1 is SGHAT and CDR2 FQNNGV. V shed 5 bases and J 6 bases; nucleotides not matched to a gene: 6. CDR3 coding DNA: TGTGCCAGCAGCCAGTTAGGGGGCTCCGGGGAGCTGTTTTTT. Its translation: CASSQLGGSGELFF.

This chain uses TRBV6-1 with TRBJ2-4; 7 bases align to TRBD2. This CDR3 has 16 residues. CDR1 and CDR2 from the germline V gene are MNHNS and SASEGT. Trimming removed 4 bases from V and 3 bases from J; junction bases left unmatched: 9. The CDR3 DNA reads TGTGCCAGCAGTGGACTAGCCACTGAGGGCAAAAACATTCAGTACTTC. This translates into CASSGLATEGKNIQYF.

The chain recombines TRBV28 with TRBJ1-2; D gene unclear. V shed 2 bases and J shed 0 bases, with 10 bases lying between them. The CDR3 sequence is 15 residues long. The germline gives CDR1 MDHEN, CDR2 SYDVKM. CDR3 residues: CASSLRVSSNYGYTF. In nucleotides, the CDR3 is TGTGCCAGCAGTTTACGTGTATCGTCTAACTATGGCTACACCTTC.